Below are 19 T cell receptor beta chains sequenced from a single sample in a study of OX40 agonist ivuxolimab in advanced cancers. Sequencing used immunoSEQ multiplex PCR; TCRdb keeps in-frame clones, though not all of them. The sample consists of under 70,000 clones, 70% to 90% of them appearing once. The source material was CD4+ or CD8+ T cells sorted from blood, sampled in a trial of the OX40 agonist ivuxolimab. Every receptor here comes from an adult with an advanced solid tumor such as melanoma, head and neck, liver or kidney cancer.

This clone was counted once. The same CDR3 is also encoded by other DNA sequences in this sample. This rearrangement joins TRBV14 to TRBJ2-7; D may be TRBD1 or TRBD2 (6 bases each). The V and J ends lost 4 bases and 4 bases respectively, with 14 bases between them. Germline-derived CDR1 and CDR2 are SGHDN and FVKESK. The CDR3 consists of 14 residues. The CDR3 DNA reads TGTGCCAGCAGCCTCGCGGGGCAGGGGTACGAGCAGTACTTC. Translating gives CASSLAGQGYEQYF.

This clone was detected once. This chain uses TRBV9 with TRBJ2-2; TRBD1 is a possible D gene (6 bases). CDR1 and CDR2 from the germline V gene are SGDLS and YYNGEE. Trimming shortened V by 5 bases and J by 4 bases, and 15 bases separated the two germline ends. The CDR3 extends over 15 amino acids. CDR3 protein: CASRRQDGLTGELFF. Written as DNA, the CDR3 is TGTGCCAGCAGGAGACAGGACGGACTCACCGGGGAGCTGTTTTTT.

This clone has more than one count but fewer than ten. CDR3 nucleotides: TGTGCCAGCAGCTCCGACGCCGGGAATCAGCCCCAGCATTTT. This sequence encodes CASSSDAGNQPQHF. The chain links TRBV7-9 to TRBJ1-5; D remains ambiguous. The CDR3 spans 14 residues. CDR1 is SEHNR, CDR2 FQNEAQ, per germline (reference sequence). Trimming shortened V by 4 bases and J by 4 bases, and 11 bases separated the two germline ends.

V gene TRBV30 combines with J gene TRBJ2-3; TRBD1 matches 8 bases. Trimming at V came to 4 bases and at J to 6 bases, leaving 6 bases not matched to a gene. The CDR3 has 13 amino acids. CDR1 and CDR2 (germline): GTSNPN, SVGIG (reference sequence). CDR3 region: CAWTGQGSDTQYF. CDR3 nucleotide sequence: TGTGCCTGGACCGGACAGGGATCGGATACGCAGTATTTT. The full variable domain, with the rest looked up from reference TRBV30 and TRBJ2-3, is SQTIHQWPATLVQPVGSPLSLECTVEGTSNPNLYWYRQAAGRGLQLLFYSVGIGQISSEVPQNLSASRPQDRQFILSSKKLLLSDSGFYLCAWTGQGSDTQYFGPGTRLTVL.

V usage is TRBV7-3 and J usage is TRBJ2-5; D is unclear. Between the trimmed V and J ends, which lost 4 bases and 7 bases, there was a span of 13 bases. This CDR3 spans 13 amino acids. Germline loops: CDR1 SGHTA, CDR2 FQGTGA. In DNA, the CDR3 is TGTGCCAGCAGCTCAGAAGTTTGGGGGACCCAGTACTTC. Protein: CASSSEVWGTQYF.

This clone was seen just once. This chain links TRBV7-2 with TRBJ2-5; 10 bases align to TRBD1. V gave up 5 bases and J gave up 4 bases; unmatched junction bases: 7. The germline gives CDR1 SGHTA, CDR2 FQGNSA. This CDR3 has 15 amino acids. The CDR3 sequence: CASSRDRGGGETQYF. The CDR3 DNA sequence: TGTGCCAGCAGCCGGGACAGGGGAGGGGGAGAGACCCAGTACTTC.

V usage is TRBV6-6 and J usage is TRBJ2-6; 8 bases map to TRBD1. The CDR3 has 16 residues. The V gene end was trimmed by 9 bases and the J gene end by 3 bases; junction bases not matched to a gene: 10. Germline values: CDR1 MNHNY, CDR2 SVGAGI (reference sequence). This CDR3 reads CASSRTGKYGANVLTF. The CDR3 DNA is TGTGCCAGTAGCCGGACAGGGAAGTATGGGGCCAACGTCCTGACTTTC.

The V call is TRBV13, the J call TRBJ2-7; perhaps D is TRBD1 or TRBD2 (7 bases each). The length of the CDR3 is 14 residues. Germline CDR1 and CDR2: PRHDT and FYEKMQ (reference sequence). V lost 5 bases and J 2 bases, leaving 13 bases between the germline ends. CDR3 region: CASSRQGGAYEQYF. The CDR3, as DNA: TGTGCCAGCAGCCGCCAGGGGGGGGCCTACGAGCAGTACTTC.

The chain links TRBV11-3 to TRBJ2-5; TRBD2 aligns across 7 bases. The J call may not be correct, given that the DNA end is closer to TRBJ2-7. The CDR3 has 14 amino acids. The germline V gene encodes CDR1 SGHNT and CDR2 YENEEA. Here the CDR3 reads CASSPGLSSYEQYF. Written as DNA, the CDR3 is TGTGCCAGCAGCCCGGGACTAAGCTCCTACGAGCAGTACTTC.

The chain is built from TRBV30 and TRBJ1-6, with TRBD1 identical over 7 bases. The V gene's germline CDR1 is GTSNPN and CDR2 SVGIG (reference sequence). The length of the CDR3 is 16 residues. V lost 8 bases to trimming and J lost 0 bases; unmatched junction nucleotides: 10. As DNA, the CDR3 is TGTGCCGGGGACAGCCTAAGGAGCTCCTATAATTCACCCCTCCACTTT. Its translation is CAGDSLRSSYNSPLHF.

This clone was observed once. The chain couples TRBV7-2 to TRBJ2-1; D gene uncertain. V lost 5 bases and J lost 5, with 13 bases in between. The CDR3 covers 14 residues. CDR1 SGHTA and CDR2 FQGNSA come from the germline V gene. The DNA of the CDR3 is TGTGCCAGCAGCCTGGCAGTTCTCCACAATGAGCAGTTCTTC. Translating gives CASSLAVLHNEQFF.

The chain is built from TRBV5-1 and TRBJ2-5, with TRBD2 as a possible D gene (5 bases). Near its end, the DNA agrees better with TRBJ2-7, so the J call may be wrong. The CDR3 has 13 residues. Germline values: CDR1 SGHRS, CDR2 YFSETQ. CDR3 loop: CASSLERAYEQYF. The CDR3 DNA follows: TGCGCCAGCAGCTTGGAGAGGGCCTACGAGCAGTACTTC.

The gene calls are TRBV10-3 and TRBJ2-7; D is perhaps TRBD1 (6 bases). In germline, CDR1 is ENHRY, CDR2 SYGVKD. V was trimmed by 0 bases and J by 2 bases, leaving 11 bases between them. This CDR3 has 15 residues. The CDR3 nucleotides are TGTGCCATCAGTGAGTCAAGGGACAAGACCTACGAGCAGTACTTC. This codes for CAISESRDKTYEQYF.

This clone was observed once. The chain joins TRBV7-2 to TRBJ1-2; tentatively, D is TRBD1 (5 bases). The CDR3 length is 16 residues. CDR1 and CDR2 from the germline V gene are SGHTA and FQGNSA. V was trimmed by 5 bases and J by 4 bases, leaving 20 bases between them. For the CDR3, the DNA is TGTGCCAGCAGCCCGGATAGGGGTAGGGCGGGCTATGGCTACACCTTC. As protein: CASSPDRGRAGYGYTF.

The CDR3 reads CASSFSYEQYF. The CDR3 coding sequence is TGTGCCAGCAGCTTCTCCTACGAGCAGTACTTC. This chain connects TRBV7-2 to TRBJ2-7; the D is unclear. Per germline, CDR1 SGHTA and CDR2 FQGNSA. The CDR3 covers 11 residues. Trimming removed 3 bases at V and 0 bases at J, with 0 bases between.

The count of this clone is one. The rearrangement joins TRBV5-4 to TRBJ2-1, with 10 bases lining up with TRBD1. The germline gives CDR1 SGHNT, CDR2 YYREEE (reference sequence). J was trimmed by 8 bases and V by 4 bases; bases with no gene match: 3. The CDR3 is 13 amino acids. CDR3 DNA: TGTGCCAGCAGCAGACAGGGGGCAGATGAGCAGTTCTTC. The encoded protein is CASSRQGADEQFF.

The chain combines TRBV19 with TRBJ2-3; tentative D call: TRBD1 (6 bases). V lost 7 bases and J lost 1, with 12 bases in between. The CDR3 spans 14 residues. Germline CDR1 reads LNHDA; CDR2 reads SQIVND (reference sequence). The CDR3 coding sequence is TGTGCCAGTAATCCCTCAGGGGGCACAGATACGCAGTATTTT. Residues: CASNPSGGTDTQYF.

A single count supports this clone. This chain links TRBV11-3 with TRBJ1-1; the D gene is possibly TRBD1 (6 bases). The germline V gene has CDR1 SGHNT and CDR2 YENEEA. V was cut by 5 bases and J by 0 bases, with 19 bases left in between. The CDR3 is 17 amino acids. CDR3 sequence: CASSLTLTTGMNTEAFF. The CDR3 DNA follows: TGTGCCAGCAGCCTTACACTAACGACAGGAATGAACACTGAAGCTTTCTTT.

V gene TRBV30 combines with J gene TRBJ1-4; D unresolved. CDR1 GTSNPN and CDR2 SVGIG come from the germline V gene (reference sequence). The CDR3 totals 14 residues. V was clipped by 2 bases and J by 6 bases, with 13 bases between them. Here the CDR3 reads CAWSQGLGDEKLFF. CDR3 in DNA: TGTGCCTGGAGTCAAGGACTGGGTGATGAAAAACTGTTTTTT.